These 26 T cell receptor beta chains came from one sample sequenced in a study of shared T cell receptors in the human thymus. Repertoires were generated with immunoSEQ multiplex PCR, while TCRdb's copy carries only in-frame clones and drops some. The sample comprises 450,000 to 650,000 clones, around 78% of which are singletons, and about 0.013% rests with the top ten. This same sample was also taken into another study, of human thymus T cells.

Material: thymocytes. The origin of the receptors is a boy less than two years old with a congenital heart defect.

The rearrangement joins TRBV7-9 to TRBJ2-2; D unclear. The CDR3 consists of 12 residues. The V gene's germline CDR1 is SEHNR and CDR2 FQNEAQ (reference sequence). V shed 3 bases and J shed 6 bases, with 5 bases lying between them. The CDR3 spells CASSLGPGELFF. CDR3 coding DNA: TGTGCCAGCAGCTTGGGCCCCGGGGAGCTGTTTTTT.

The chain links TRBV7-2 to TRBJ1-2, with unresolved D. Trimming pared 1 base from V and 8 bases from J, leaving 8 bases between. In germline, CDR1 is SGHTA, CDR2 FQGNSA. The CDR3 is made up of 12 amino acids. As DNA, the CDR3 is TGTGCCAGCAGCTTAGGCCCCGAGGGCTACACCTTC. Its protein is CASSLGPEGYTF.

This clone was found once. V gene TRBV5-1 combines with J gene TRBJ2-7, with 9 bases aligning to TRBD1. In germline, CDR1 is SGHRS, CDR2 YFSETQ. J gave up 0 bases and V 4 bases, and 14 bases lay outside the gene matches. The CDR3 is 18 residues long. The CDR3 coding sequence is TGCGCCAGCAGCCTAAAAACCCCGACAGGGGGTTCCTCCTACGAGCAGTACTTC. This encodes CASSLKTPTGGSSYEQYF.

V is TRBV7-4 and J is TRBJ1-1; tentatively, D is TRBD1 (6 bases). The CDR3 consists of 15 residues. The ends were cut back, 4 bases at V and 8 bases at J, with 20 bases in the middle. The germline V gene encodes CDR1 SGHVT and CDR2 SQSDAQ. The CDR3 coding sequence is TGTGCCAGCAGCTGGGAGGGGGATCCGACCGCCGAAGCTTTCTTT. Encoded protein: CASSWEGDPTAEAFF.

This clone was seen only a few times. This rearrangement joins TRBV14 to TRBJ2-7; D gene unclear. CDR1 SGHDN and CDR2 FVKESK come from the germline V gene. Trimming cost V 0 bases and J 0 bases, with 12 bases left between them. CDR3 length equals 16 residues. This CDR3 reads CASSQDPEPYSYEQYF. DNA for the CDR3: TGTGCCAGCAGCCAAGACCCAGAACCTTACTCCTACGAGCAGTACTTC.

V is TRBV7-2 and J is TRBJ2-5; possibly TRBD2 for D (6 bases). Trimming took off 4 bases at V and 2 bases at J, with 20 bases between the two ends. Germline V gives CDR1 SGHTA, CDR2 FQGNSA. This CDR3 is built from 17 residues. The CDR3 is CASSSTQRVAVQETQYF. The CDR3 nucleotides are TGTGCCAGCAGCTCCACCCAGAGGGTAGCGGTTCAAGAGACCCAGTACTTC.

The V gene is TRBV6-5, the J gene TRBJ2-2, with 8 bases aligning to TRBD1. CDR3 length: 16 residues. Germline assignment: CDR1 MNHEY and CDR2 SVGAGI. V trimming: 2 bases; J trimming: 4 bases; junction bases outside the gene matches: 6. This CDR3 is CASSYRGQGVTGELFF. The DNA for the CDR3 is TGTGCCAGCAGTTACCGTGGACAGGGCGTCACCGGGGAGCTGTTTTTT.

A few counts support this clone. The chain combines TRBV18 with TRBJ2-7; 9 nucleotides align to TRBD1. This CDR3 has 15 residues. The J segment lost 6 bases and the V segment lost 3 bases, leaving 9 bases of the junction unmatched. Germline CDR1 and CDR2: KGHSH and LQKENI. The CDR3 nucleotides are TGTGCCAGCTCACCCGGGACAGGGACCCGTCGCGAGCAGTACTTC. The encoded protein is CASSPGTGTRREQYF.

This clone has only one observation. The rearrangement uses TRBV11-3 and TRBJ2-7, with 10 bases fitting TRBD1. In germline, CDR1 is SGHNT, CDR2 YENEEA. The CDR3 covers 16 residues. V lost 5 bases and J lost 6; bases outside the gene matches: 13. CDR3 region: CASSKIRDRGWGEQYF. CDR3 coding DNA: TGTGCCAGCAGCAAAATCCGGGACAGGGGTTGGGGCGAGCAGTACTTC.

The CDR3 nucleotides read TGTGCCAGCAGCGAGGGGGTTGTCTACGAGCAGTACTTC. Amino acid sequence: CASSEGVVYEQYF. The chain is built from TRBV6-1 and TRBJ2-7; weak D call: TRBD1 (6 bases). This CDR3 region has 13 residues. Germline V CDR1 and CDR2: MNHNS, SASEGT. V shed 6 bases and J shed 3 bases, with 12 bases lying between them.

This clone was found once. The chain combines TRBV7-2 with TRBJ2-1; D remains ambiguous. Germline CDR1 reads SGHTA; CDR2 reads FQGNSA. CDR3 length: 13 residues. V lost 4 bases to trimming and J lost 5 bases, with 9 bases between them. The CDR3: CASSSDADNEQFF. The DNA for the CDR3 is TGTGCCAGCAGCTCCGACGCGGACAATGAGCAGTTCTTC.

The genes are TRBV9 and TRBJ2-1, with 8 nucleotides matching TRBD2. Per germline, CDR1 SGDLS and CDR2 YYNGEE. This CDR3 spans 13 amino acids. Trimming took 3 bases from V and 8 from J; bases not matched to a gene: 4. This chain's CDR3 is CASSGRAGDEQFF. For the CDR3, the DNA is TGTGCCAGCAGCGGACGAGCGGGAGATGAGCAGTTCTTC.

The chain uses TRBV19 and TRBJ1-1; tentatively, D is TRBD1 (5 bases). V was pared by 3 bases and J by 8 bases, with 16 bases between. Looked up from germline, CDR1 is LNHDA and CDR2 is SQIVND (reference sequence). The CDR3 runs 14 residues. DNA for the CDR3: TGTGCCAGTAGTATCGTTTGGAGGGGACCGGAAGCTTTCTTT. It encodes CASSIVWRGPEAFF.

This chain connects TRBV2 to TRBJ1-1; D is undetermined. The CDR3 extends over 14 amino acids. Germline CDR1 SNHLY, CDR2 FYNNEI. V was shortened by 1 base and J by 5 bases, with 11 bases between the two germline ends. The CDR3 nucleotides are TGTGCCAGCAGTGAAGGGCCCGATCCAACTGAAGCTTTCTTT. Translating it yields CASSEGPDPTEAFF.

V usage is TRBV15 and J usage is TRBJ1-2; D possibly corresponds to TRBD1 (6 bases). The V and J ends lost 3 bases and 4 bases respectively, with 18 bases between them. Germline V gene sequence: CDR1 LNHNV, CDR2 YYDKDF (reference sequence). The CDR3 runs to 16 residues. CDR3 protein: CATSRNGDTHRYGYTF. For the CDR3, the DNA is TGTGCCACCAGCAGGAATGGGGACACCCACCGCTATGGCTACACCTTC.

The genes are TRBV13 and TRBJ2-1; D may be TRBD1 (6 bases). Looked up from germline, CDR1 is PRHDT and CDR2 is FYEKMQ (reference sequence). This CDR3 contains 16 residues. V was trimmed by 10 bases and J by 1 base, leaving 20 bases between them. CDR3 nucleotide sequence: TGTGCCAACACTCCGGTATCAGGGGTATCCTACAATGAGCAGTTCTTC. Residues: CANTPVSGVSYNEQFF.

The V and J genes are TRBV27 and TRBJ2-3; D perhaps matches TRBD2 (6 bases). Trimming stripped 5 bases from V and 0 bases from J, with 18 bases between. Germline V gene sequence: CDR1 MNHEY, CDR2 SMNVEV (reference sequence). This CDR3 has 17 amino acids. The CDR3 bases are TGTGCCAGCAGTCCCTCGTCGGGCGGGATCAGCACAGATACGCAGTATTTT. Its translation: CASSPSSGGISTDTQYF.

Worth noting for this clone: Other DNA sequences from this sample encode an identical CDR3 as well. The chain combines TRBV7-2 with TRBJ2-1, with 10 bases that match TRBD2. The CDR3 loop spans 15 amino acids. Unmatched junction bases numbered 5, after V lost 5 bases and J lost 4 bases. Germline V lookup: CDR1 SGHTA, CDR2 FQGNSA. CDR3 nucleotide sequence: TGTGCCAGCAGCCCCCGGACTAGCGGATACAATGAGCAGTTCTTC. This codes for CASSPRTSGYNEQFF. The whole variable domain, filled in from reference TRBV7-2 and TRBJ2-1, reads GAGVSQSPSNKVTEKGKDVELRCDPISGHTALYWYRQSLGQGLEFLIYFQGNSAPDKSGLPSDRFSAERTGGSVSTLTIQRTQQEDSAVYLCASSPRTSGYNEQFFGPGTRLTVL.

This chain links TRBV10-3 with TRBJ1-5, with a possible D match to TRBD1 (5 bases). The CDR3 spans 14 residues. CDR1 and CDR2 (germline): ENHRY, SYGVKD. Deletions cut 8 bases from V and 1 base from J, with 12 bases between. The CDR3 protein is CAIYHRLSNQPQHF. As DNA, the CDR3 is TGTGCCATCTACCACAGGTTAAGCAATCAGCCCCAGCATTTT.

The chain joins TRBV28 to TRBJ1-5, with 7 bases identical to TRBD1. V dropped 5 bases and J dropped 0; count of bases not matched to a gene: 7. CDR1 MDHEN and CDR2 SYDVKM come from the germline V gene. The CDR3 spans 16 residues. In DNA, the CDR3 is TGTGCCAGCAGTCCGTCGGGACAGTATAGCAATCAGCCCCAGCATTTT. Translating it yields CASSPSGQYSNQPQHF.

This chain uses TRBV11-3 with TRBJ2-7; D may be TRBD2 (6 bases). The CDR3 is made up of 14 amino acids. V was clipped by 5 bases and J by 5 bases, with 16 bases between them. Looked up from germline, CDR1 is SGHNT and CDR2 is YENEEA. The CDR3 spells CASSAPGLRDEQYF. The DNA for the CDR3 is TGTGCCAGCAGCGCCCCCGGACTAAGGGACGAGCAGTACTTC.

The chain couples TRBV5-6 to TRBJ2-7; 7 bases map to TRBD2. This CDR3 has 15 amino acids. Germline lookup yields CDR1 SGHDT and CDR2 YYEEEE. Trimming removed 4 bases from V and 3 bases from J; junction bases left unmatched: 10. CDR3 in DNA: TGTGCCAGCAGCGGGAGGGGTCTTCTTATCTACGAGCAGTACTTC. Protein product: CASSGRGLLIYEQYF. The variable domain in full, with the rest retrieved from reference TRBV5-6 and TRBJ2-7, is DAGVTQSPTHLIKTRGQQVTLRCSPKSGHDTVSWYQQALGQGPQFIFQYYEEEERQRGNFPDRFSGHQFPNYSSELNVNALLLGDSALYLCASSGRGLLIYEQYFGPGTRLTVT.

The chain recombines TRBV11-2 with TRBJ1-2, with 12 bases identical to TRBD1. The CDR3 has 18 residues. Trimming cost V 3 bases and J 1 base; bases outside gene matches: 9. The germline CDR1 and CDR2 sequences are SGHAT and FQNNGV. The CDR3 DNA sequence: TGTGCCAGCAGCTTTTTACCGGGACAGGGGGCCGATAACTATGGCTACACCTTC. The encoded protein is CASSFLPGQGADNYGYTF.

The V call is TRBV27, the J call TRBJ1-1, with 7 bases matching TRBD1. V trimming: 5 bases; J trimming: 3 bases; junction bases outside the gene matches: 6. Germline V lookup: CDR1 MNHEY, CDR2 SMNVEV (reference sequence). CDR3 length: 14 amino acids. The CDR3 is CASSVRGKYTEAFF. The CDR3 DNA reads as TGTGCCAGCAGTGTCAGGGGGAAATACACTGAAGCTTTCTTT.

The chain combines TRBV30 with TRBJ2-1; 9 bases align to TRBD1. This CDR3 comprises 12 residues. Germline CDR1 reads GTSNPN; CDR2 reads SVGIG (reference sequence). Trimming cost V 4 bases and J 10 bases; bases outside gene matches: 5. CDR3 amino acids: CAWTDRGGEQFF. The CDR3 nucleotides read TGTGCCTGGACGGACAGGGGAGGCGAGCAGTTCTTC.

V gene TRBV6-6 combines with J gene TRBJ2-5; tentatively, D is TRBD2 (6 bases). CDR1 and CDR2 from the germline V gene are MNHNY and SVGAGI (reference sequence). CDR3 size: 15 residues. V dropped 5 bases and J dropped 5 bases, with 18 bases sitting between them. The CDR3 spells CASSHYPEGRETQYF. The CDR3, as DNA: TGTGCCAGCAGTCACTATCCGGAGGGAAGGGAGACCCAGTACTTC.